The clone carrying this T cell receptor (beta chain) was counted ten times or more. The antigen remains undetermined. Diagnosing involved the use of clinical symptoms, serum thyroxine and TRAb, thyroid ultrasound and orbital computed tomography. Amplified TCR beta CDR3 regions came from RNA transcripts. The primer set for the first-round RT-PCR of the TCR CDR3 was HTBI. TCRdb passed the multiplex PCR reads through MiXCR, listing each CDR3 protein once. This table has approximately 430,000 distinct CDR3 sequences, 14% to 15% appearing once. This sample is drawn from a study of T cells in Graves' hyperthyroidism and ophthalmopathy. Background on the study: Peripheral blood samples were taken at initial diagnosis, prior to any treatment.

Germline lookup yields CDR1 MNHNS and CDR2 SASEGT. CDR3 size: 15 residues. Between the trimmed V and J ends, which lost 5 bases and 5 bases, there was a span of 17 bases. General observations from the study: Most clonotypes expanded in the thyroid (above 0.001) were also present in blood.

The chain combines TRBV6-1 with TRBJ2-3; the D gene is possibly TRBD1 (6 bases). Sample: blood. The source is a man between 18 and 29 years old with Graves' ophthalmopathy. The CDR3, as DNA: TGTGCCAGCAGTAACCCCGACAGGCAGGGAGATACGCAGTATTTT. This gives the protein CASSNPDRQGDTQYF.